This is a list of T cell receptor beta chains from one sample in a study of CD8+ T cells in alopecia areata. This table comes from immunoSEQ multiplex PCR, and its TCRdb copy is limited to in-frame clones, with some not included. The sample holds 170,000 or so clones, roughly 61% seen once. Sequenced material: CD8+ T cells sorted from blood, taken at week 24, from a patient treated with tofacitinib. These receptors were obtained from a human donor with alopecia areata. Each CDR3 is given with its conserved first and last residue. D genes are given only for firm matches. Size is stated for part of the rows, as once, few or many counts, or as a class when the clone is expanded.

clone size,D gene,V gene,J gene,CDR3 DNA,CDR3 protein
-,-,TRBV13,TRBJ1-2,TGTGCCAGCAGCTTAGGGACGGTACTGGGGGGCTACACCTTC,CASSLGTVLGGYTF
-,-,TRBV11-3,TRBJ2-1,TGTGCCAGCAGCTTAGCCTACTACAATGAGCAGTTCTTC,CASSLAYYNEQFF
-,-,TRBV7-9,TRBJ2-6,TGTGCCAGCAGCCATTTGGACAGCGACTCTGGGGCCAACGTCCTGACTTTC,CASSHLDSDSGANVLTF
few,-,TRBV7-9,TRBJ1-1,TGTGCCAGCAGCTTATTAGAAGCTTTCTTT,CASSLLEAFF
-,-,TRBV30,TRBJ1-5,TGTGCCTGGAGGGACGGGGGGTCCAATCAGCCCCAGCATTTT,CAWRDGGSNQPQHF
-,-,TRBV19,TRBJ2-7,TGTGCCACCCGGGCCAGCCTTAACGAGCAGTACTTC,CATRASLNEQYF
few,-,TRBV25-1,TRBJ1-6,TGTGCCAGCAGTGATCAGTACTATAATTCACCCCTCCACTTT,CASSDQYYNSPLHF
few,-,TRBV25-1,TRBJ1-2,TGTGCCAGCAGTGACCCGGACTGGAACTATGGCTACACCTTC,CASSDPDWNYGYTF
-,TRBD1,TRBV6-5,TRBJ1-2,TGTGCCAGCAGTTACGGGGGACAGGGCTTCGGTGGCTACACCTTC,CASSYGGQGFGGYTF
-,-,TRBV30,TRBJ2-7,TGTGCCTGGAGTGGTCCCGGCTACGAGCAGTACTTC,CAWSGPGYEQYF
few,TRBD1,TRBV7-9,TRBJ2-1,TGTGCCAGCAGCGGACAGGGGTACTACAATGAGCAGTTCTTC,CASSGQGYYNEQFF
few,TRBD1,TRBV7-9,TRBJ2-2,TGTGCCACCGGCACCTCGACGGGACAGGAAATTGACACCGGGGAGCTGTTTTTT,CATGTSTGQEIDTGELFF
-,TRBD1,TRBV29-1,TRBJ2-7,TGCAGCGTTGATGGGACAGGGCCCTACGAGCAGTACTTC,CSVDGTGPYEQYF
few,-,TRBV2,TRBJ1-5,TGTGCCAGCAGGGGGGACCCAGCCCTTCAGCCCCAGCATTTT,CASRGDPALQPQHF
-,-,TRBV29-1,TRBJ1-2,TGCAGCGTCACCTCGAGGGATGGCTACACCTTC,CSVTSRDGYTF
-,-,TRBV29-1,TRBJ2-7,TGCAGCGTTTTGGGGGCCGGGACGGGCTACGAGCAGTACTTC,CSVLGAGTGYEQYF
-,-,TRBV5-1,TRBJ2-7,TGCGCCAGCAGCTTGGAGACAGCTCCTTACGAGCAGTACTTC,CASSLETAPYEQYF
once,-,TRBV2,TRBJ2-7,TGTGCCAGAGGACTCGGTTCCTACGAGCAGTACTTC,CARGLGSYEQYF
-,-,TRBV7-6,TRBJ2-3,TGTGCCAGCAGCCCAGTAGGGATAGCTGACACGCAGTATTTT,CASSPVGIADTQYF
-,-,TRBV27,TRBJ2-1,TGTGCCAGCAGTCGACTACATCCCAGGTCCATAGTGTACAATGAGCAGTTCTTC,CASSRLHPRSIVYNEQFF
-,-,TRBV4-1,TRBJ1-6,TGCGCCAGCAGCCTTATTACCCTAAATGCACCCCTCCACTTT,CASSLITLNAPLHF
-,-,TRBV2,TRBJ2-7,TGTGCCAGCAGTGAAGCCGTTGTAGGCGAGCAGTACTTC,CASSEAVVGEQYF
-,-,TRBV13,TRBJ1-1,TGTGCCAGCAGCCTCCATGAGGACACTGAAGCTTTCTTT,CASSLHEDTEAFF
-,TRBD1,TRBV5-1,TRBJ2-1,TGCGCCAGCAGCTTGTACAGGGGGAAGGTGCAGTTCTTC,CASSLYRGKVQFF
few,TRBD2,TRBV13,TRBJ2-3,TGTGCCAGCAGCAGCGGGGGGGCCACAGATACGCAGTATTTT,CASSSGGATDTQYF
-,-,TRBV23-1,TRBJ2-1,TGCGCCAGCAGTCCCCCACGGTTGAGCTCCTACAATGAGCAGTTCTTC,CASSPPRLSSYNEQFF
-,TRBD1,TRBV6-5,TRBJ1-1,TGTGCCAGCAGTGAACAGGGGGCTGGGACTGAAGCTTTCTTT,CASSEQGAGTEAFF
-,TRBD2,TRBV2,TRBJ2-1,TGTGCCAGCACCCAAGGAGCGGGGGGGCCGGGCGATCAGCAGTTCTTC,CASTQGAGGPGDQQFF